Many counts were recorded for the clone carrying this T cell receptor beta chain. How the authors handled the data: The assay estimated nucleated cells by amplifying reference gene primers. The data were produced by immunoSEQ multiplex PCR, yet TCRdb's version contains in-frame clones alone and is incomplete. Clone size and the V and J calls come from that table; the DNA yielded D and trimming. The table shows 280,000 or so clones, with 75% to 90% occurring only once. The germline CDR1 and CDR2 sequences are MRHNA and SNTAGT. The CDR3 consists of 15 residues. After removal of 5 bases from V and 5 bases from J, the junction contained 8 bases not matched to a gene. The sample comes from a study of blood T cell repertoires in COVID-19. Background on the study: The United States, Italy and Spain supplied acute and convalescent COVID-19 samples.

The receptor was isolated from a man aged 25 to 45 who had recovered from COVID-19. Sequencing was done on a sample of PBMCs or T cells enriched from blood (not recorded which). V is TRBV6-4 and J is TRBJ2-2; 7 bases are a match to TRBD2. The CDR3 region is CASSREGIATGELFF. CDR3 bases: TGTGCCAGCAGTAGGGAGGGGATCGCAACCGGGGAGCTGTTTTTT.